Listed here are 21 T cell receptor beta chains from one sample, sequenced in a study of persistence of HIV-infected CD4 T cells. Nonspecific anti-CD3/anti-CD28 bead stimulation represents the broad CD4+ T cell repertoire. Responding CD4+ T cells were sorted by upregulation of both CD40 ligand and CD69. The immunoSEQ assay was version 4, run in survey mode. Method: immunoSEQ multiplex PCR; TCRdb's copy keeps in-frame clones and lacks some. Among under 45,000 clones, about 90% were seen once, and the ten largest hold approximately 1%. Antigens of these TCRs are unknown. The sample in question was CD4+ T cells sorted from PBMCs after approximately 19-hour stimulation, obtained from a patient who received antiretroviral therapy. The origin of the receptors is an adult man with HIV who was CMV-seropositive.

This chain connects TRBV10-1 to TRBJ2-7; 9 nucleotides match TRBD1. Germline loops: CDR1 WNHNN, CDR2 SYGVQD (reference sequence). The CDR3 is 13 residues long. V trimming: 5 bases; J trimming: 6 bases; junction bases outside the gene matches: 5. Written as DNA, the CDR3 is TGCGCCAGCAGTAGGACAGGGGCTAGCGAGCAGTACTTC. This encodes CASSRTGASEQYF.

The chain carries TRBV19 and TRBJ2-3; D is unclear. V lost 3 bases to trimming and J lost 9 bases, with 7 bases between them. This CDR3 region has 11 residues. Germline CDR1 is LNHDA and CDR2 is SQIVND (reference sequence). CDR3 amino acids: CASSMVGTQYF. In nucleotides, the CDR3 is TGTGCCAGTAGTATGGTGGGGACGCAGTATTTT.

The rearrangement links TRBV2 to TRBJ1-2; 9 bases fit TRBD1. The CDR3 runs to 12 residues. Germline CDR1 reads SNHLY; CDR2 reads FYNNEI. J gave up 11 bases and V 6 bases, and 7 bases lay outside the gene matches. Here the CDR3 DNA reads TGTGCCAGCAGACTCGACAGGGGGGCTTACACCTTC. Protein sequence: CASRLDRGAYTF.

The chain employs TRBV19 and TRBJ1-2; D possibly corresponds to TRBD1 (6 bases). CDR1 is LNHDA and CDR2 is SQIVND in the germline V gene (reference sequence). V gave up 1 base and J gave up 4 bases, with 7 bases separating them. The CDR3 totals 13 residues. CDR3 amino acids: CASSIGQAYGYTF. CDR3 bases: TGTGCCAGTAGTATAGGACAGGCCTATGGCTACACCTTC. Full variable domain (missing parts from reference TRBV19 and TRBJ1-2): DGGITQSPKYLFRKEGQNVTLSCEQNLNHDAMYWYRQDPGQGLRLIYYSQIVNDFQKGDIAEGYSVSREKKESFPLTVTSAQKNPTAFYLCASSIGQAYGYTFGSGTRLTVV.

This clone was counted a single time. The J gene is TRBJ2-2, the V gene TRBV14; 11 bases align to TRBD2. V dropped 1 base and J dropped 0; count of bases not matched to a gene: 13. This CDR3 region has 21 residues. CDR1 SGHDN and CDR2 FVKESK come from the germline V gene. The CDR3 loop is CASSQGFRLAGPLANTGELFF. The CDR3 nucleotides read TGTGCCAGCAGCCAAGGATTTAGACTAGCGGGGCCTTTGGCGAACACCGGGGAGCTGTTTTTT.

This clone was seen a single time. The CDR3 region is CASHPDSGVGELFF. The CDR3 coding sequence is TGTGCCAGCCACCCGGACAGTGGGGTCGGGGAGCTGTTTTTT. V gene TRBV9 combines with J gene TRBJ2-2; tentatively, D is TRBD1 (6 bases). V lost 7 bases and J lost 7, with 17 bases in between. The CDR3 is 14 residues long. Looked up from germline, CDR1 is SGDLS and CDR2 is YYNGEE.

The chain links TRBV19 to TRBJ2-1; possibly TRBD1 for D (6 bases). This CDR3 region has 13 residues. Trimming took off 5 bases at V and 9 bases at J, with 14 bases between the two ends. Looked up from germline, CDR1 is LNHDA and CDR2 is SQIVND (reference sequence). CDR3 nucleotide sequence: TGTGCCAGTAGTCTTACAGGGTTAAGTGAGCAGTTCTTC. Its translation: CASSLTGLSEQFF.

The V and J genes are TRBV15 and TRBJ2-4; D is uncertain. Germline CDR1 reads LNHNV; CDR2 reads YYDKDF (reference sequence). The germline V and J ends were trimmed by 0 bases and 2 bases, with 8 bases remaining between them. The CDR3 spans 15 residues. This CDR3 is CATSRDQGPKNIQYF. The CDR3, as DNA: TGTGCCACCAGCAGAGATCAAGGGCCCAAAAACATTCAGTACTTC.

J is TRBJ2-1 and V is TRBV24-1; the D gene is possibly TRBD2 (7 bases). The germline V gene encodes CDR1 KGHDR and CDR2 SFDVKD. Trimming stripped 2 bases from V and 5 bases from J, with 18 bases between. This CDR3 region has 17 residues. In DNA, the CDR3 is TGTGCCACCAGTGATTCCTTTAGGGGGGGGGACGACAATGAGCAGTTCTTC. Translation gives CATSDSFRGGDDNEQFF.

This chain uses TRBV27 with TRBJ2-2, with 7 nucleotides matching TRBD1. Germline lookup yields CDR1 MNHEY and CDR2 SMNVEV (reference sequence). J was trimmed by 5 bases and V by 6 bases; bases with no gene match: 12. CDR3 length: 16 amino acids. The CDR3 reads CASRLQGRSGTGELFF. DNA for the CDR3: TGTGCCAGCAGACTACAGGGGCGATCGGGAACCGGGGAGCTGTTTTTT.

J is TRBJ1-1 and V is TRBV3-1 (or the pseudogene TRBV3-2), with a weak D call TRBD1 (5 bases). Germline V lookup: CDR1 LGHDT, CDR2 YNNKEL (reference sequence). The CDR3 spans 16 residues. Trimming took 1 base from V and 0 from J, leaving 12 bases between them. The CDR3 loop reads CASSQGPDRMNTEAFF. In nucleotides, the CDR3 is TGTGCCAGCAGCCAAGGGCCAGACAGAATGAACACTGAAGCTTTCTTT.

J is TRBJ2-3 and V is TRBV15; 10 bases line up with TRBD1. In germline, CDR1 is LNHNV, CDR2 YYDKDF (reference sequence). V gave up 1 base and J gave up 6 bases; unmatched junction bases: 1. This CDR3 contains 14 residues. The CDR3 region is CATSRGQGADTQYF. DNA of the CDR3: TGTGCCACCAGCAGAGGACAGGGGGCGGATACGCAGTATTTT.

V gene TRBV6-5 combines with J gene TRBJ2-7, with 7 positions matching TRBD2. Germline V gives CDR1 MNHEY, CDR2 SVGAGI. The J segment lost 5 bases and the V segment lost 5 bases, leaving 9 bases of the junction unmatched. CDR3 length equals 14 residues. CDR3 residues: CASSRTGGTHEQYF. The CDR3 DNA follows: TGTGCCAGCAGTAGGACGGGGGGAACACACGAGCAGTACTTC.

V usage is TRBV6-5 and J usage is TRBJ1-2; D is unresolved. The CDR3 is 13 amino acids. Germline values: CDR1 MNHEY, CDR2 SVGAGI. Trimming shortened V by 4 bases and J by 5 bases, and 11 bases separated the two germline ends. The CDR3 coding sequence is TGTGCCAGCAGTTCTGATTGGGGTTATGGCTACACCTTC. Its protein product is CASSSDWGYGYTF.

In this sample, this clone turned up once. The gene calls are TRBV5-1 and TRBJ2-5; D call uncertain. The CDR3 loop spans 13 amino acids. V was clipped by 1 base and J by 4 bases, with 8 bases between them. Germline lookup yields CDR1 SGHRS and CDR2 YFSETQ. CDR3 sequence reads: CASSLMGGETQYF. CDR3 nucleotides: TGCGCCAGCAGCTTGATGGGCGGAGAGACCCAGTACTTC.

The chain couples TRBV3-1 (or the pseudogene TRBV3-2) to TRBJ1-6, with TRBD1 matching 7 bases. CDR3 length: 15 residues. CDR1 and CDR2 from the germline V gene are LGHDT and YNNKEL (reference sequence). V shed 4 bases and J 5 bases; nucleotides not matched to a gene: 5. This CDR3 reads CASSLGTANNSPLHF. CDR3 coding DNA: TGTGCCAGCAGCCTTGGGACAGCTAATAATTCACCCCTCCACTTT.

This clone showed up just once. The CDR3 nucleotides read TGTGCCAGCAGTTACTCCCAGGCTAACTATGGCTACACCTTC. Its protein product is CASSYSQANYGYTF. This chain links TRBV6-6 with TRBJ1-2; D remains ambiguous. V lost 0 bases and J 0 bases, leaving 5 bases between the germline ends. The CDR3 runs to 14 residues. Germline CDR1 reads MNHNY; CDR2 reads SVGAGI (reference sequence).

V and J are TRBV4-1 and TRBJ2-2; D perhaps matches TRBD2 (5 bases). CDR1 is MGHRA, CDR2 YSYEKL, per germline. Between the trimmed V and J ends, which lost 0 bases and 1 base, there was a span of 9 bases. The CDR3 covers 16 residues. CDR3 sequence (DNA): TGCGCCAGCAGCCAAGACGGAGGTAGGAACACCGGGGAGCTGTTTTTT. This sequence encodes CASSQDGGRNTGELFF.

The V call is TRBV19, the J call TRBJ1-1; no clear D. The V end lost 1 base, the J end lost 1 base, and 7 bases lay between the germline ends. CDR3 size: 14 residues. Germline V CDR1 and CDR2: LNHDA, SQIVND (reference sequence). The CDR3 DNA follows: TGTGCCAGTAGTATAGCGGTCCCGAACACTGAAGCTTTCTTT. It specifies CASSIAVPNTEAFF.

The chain joins TRBV15 to TRBJ1-4; D possibly corresponds to TRBD1 (5 bases). Per the germline V gene, CDR1 is LNHNV and CDR2 is YYDKDF (reference sequence). Trimming took 6 bases from V and 4 from J, leaving 12 bases between them. CDR3 length equals 14 residues. CDR3 bases: TGTGCCACCAGTCCTCGGGGGGGTAATGAAAAACTGTTTTTT. The encoded protein is CATSPRGGNEKLFF. Supplemented by reference TRBV15 and TRBJ1-4, the full variable domain reads DAMVIQNPRYQVTQFGKPVTLSCSQTLNHNVMYWYQQKSSQAPKLLFHYYDKDFNNEADTPDNFQSRRPNTSFCFLDIRSPGLGDTAMYLCATSPRGGNEKLFFGSGTQLSVL.

The chain is built from TRBV7-2 and TRBJ1-1; tentatively, D is TRBD1 (6 bases). Germline loops: CDR1 SGHTA, CDR2 FQGNSA. The CDR3 has 13 amino acids. V was trimmed by 8 bases and J by 0 bases, leaving 10 bases between them. In DNA form, the CDR3 reads TGTGCCAGCGGAGGGGGTATGAACACTGAAGCTTTCTTT. It encodes CASGGGMNTEAFF.